The entry that follows covers one T cell receptor beta chain sequence. Its specificity is unknown. These data are taken from a study of vaccination effects on CD4 cells after COVID-19. The germline V and J ends were trimmed by 5 bases and 1 base, with 13 bases remaining between them. CDR3 length equals 15 residues. The germline CDR1 and CDR2 sequences are SGHTA and FQGNSA. With the ViraFEST assay, the study expanded antigen-specific CD4+ T cells using viral peptide pools, then sequenced them. A roughly ten-day culture period preceded the isolation of CD4+ T cells. Vaccination of participants consisted of two doses of either the BNT162b2 or mRNA-1273 vaccine. Method: immunoSEQ multiplex PCR; TCRdb's copy keeps in-frame clones and lacks some. The data contain 70,000 to 85,000 clones, 75% to 85% of them singletons.

This receptor was taken from a human donor who received a COVID-19 vaccine. The sequenced sample was CD4+ T cells from PBMCs cultured with HCoV-229E spike peptides, obtained after COVID-19 vaccination. The V and J genes are TRBV7-2 and TRBJ2-3, with D possibly TRBD1 on 7 matching bases. The CDR3 loop reads CASSQQGTRTDTQYF. The CDR3 nucleotides are TGTGCCAGCAGCCAACAGGGGACTCGCACAGATACGCAGTATTTT.